This T cell receptor (beta chain) was found in a study of T cell clonotyping in hematopoietic cell transplantation (dated by TCRdb to the early 2020s). Looking at the study overall: In the study, around 140 blood samples were gathered from a few dozen consecutive transplant recipients and their related donors. Patient recruitment ran from 2015 to January 2017, and follow-up continued until September 2020 or death.

Blood samples for TCR beta sequencing were provided by related transplant donors. Nuclei Lysis Solution was used to extract genomic DNA from fresh or cryopreserved unfractionated peripheral blood mononuclear cells. TCR beta CDR3 regions were amplified from genomic DNA with the immunoSEQ assay, a bias-controlled multiplex PCR using V- and J-specific primers. A proprietary barcode and Illumina adapter sequences were added to the CDR3 amplicons in a second PCR step. An Illumina MiSeq instrument was used to sequence the CDR3 libraries. In the paper's pipeline: Export and quality control were performed with immunoSEQ Analyzer 3.0, and downstream analyses were performed with R Bioconductor and Immunarch. Only productive rearrangements in the normalized downsampled data set went into calculating the repertoire metrics. Pathologically expanded clonotypes were defined as those larger than 5 templates in the normalized cohort. Repertoire diversity was measured with the Inverse Simpson Index. The non-normalized data set was used for CMV-specificity analyses so that all clonotypes could be captured. TCRdb obtained this table from immuneACCESS and retained in-frame rearrangements with V and J assigned. These tables miss some clones; where compared with another copy, unresolved V genes account for less than half of the shortfall, and the remainder is unexplained. V and J calls and clone size are those listed in that table; D and trimming were worked out from the DNA. This sample has some 11,000 clones in its table, and less than 60% of those were observed once. The ten largest make up 9.5% to 13% of the sample.

Overall results and qualifications from the work: Overlap with donor repertoires was found for only a small fraction of recipient repertoires, with over 95% found to appear de novo at the given depth. Inverse Simpson Index values from donors and from recipients before transplant predicted broader TCR repertoire diversity after transplant. The sample size was limited, and CD4 and CD8 repertoire contributions could not be separated because cells were not sorted. After transplant, TCR diversity in recipients dropped, and pathologically expanded clonotypes increased progressively from day 30 to day 180.

Regarding this clone: It has no known antigen specificity. Base qualities were left out, and no much larger clone turns up one base away.

Trimming leaves V shorter by 5 bases and J shorter by 6 bases, with the junction holding 6 bases beyond the gene matches. Per the germline V gene, SGHTA is the CDR1 and FQGNSA is the CDR2. The CDR3, cysteine through phenylalanine, is 14 amino acids long. The read is trimmed to its CDR3 DNA, 42 bases read in frame from base 1. The rearranged chain carries TRBV7-2 and TRBJ2-4, and TRBD2 aligns with 8 junction nucleotides. What was sequenced was peripheral blood mononuclear cells. This clonotype was obtained from a man in his fifties in good health. Some clones in this sample may be carry-over from other donors' samples. The DNA is as follows: TGTGCCAGCAGCGAAGCGGGAGAGGGAAACATTCAGTACTTC. Its protein reads: CASSEAGEGNIQYF.